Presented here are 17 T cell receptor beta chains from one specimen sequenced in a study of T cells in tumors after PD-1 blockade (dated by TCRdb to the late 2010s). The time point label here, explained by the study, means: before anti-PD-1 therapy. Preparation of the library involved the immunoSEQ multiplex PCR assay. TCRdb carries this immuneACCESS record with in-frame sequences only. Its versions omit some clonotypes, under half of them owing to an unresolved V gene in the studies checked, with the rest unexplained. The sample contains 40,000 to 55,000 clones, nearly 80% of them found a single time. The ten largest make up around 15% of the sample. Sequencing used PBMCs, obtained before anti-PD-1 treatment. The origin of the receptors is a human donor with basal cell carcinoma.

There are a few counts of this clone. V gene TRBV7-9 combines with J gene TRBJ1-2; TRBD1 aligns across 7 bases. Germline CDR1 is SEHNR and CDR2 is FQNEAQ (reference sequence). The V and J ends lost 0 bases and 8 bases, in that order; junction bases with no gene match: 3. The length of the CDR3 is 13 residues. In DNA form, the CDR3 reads TGTGCCAGCAGCTTAGCGGGAGGGGGCGGCTACACCTTC. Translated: CASSLAGGGGYTF.

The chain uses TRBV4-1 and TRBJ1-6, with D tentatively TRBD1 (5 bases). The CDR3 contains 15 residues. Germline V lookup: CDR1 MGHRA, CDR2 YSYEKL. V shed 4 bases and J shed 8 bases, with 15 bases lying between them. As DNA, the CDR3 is TGCGCCAGCAGCCGGGACGGACATGAGGATTCACCCCTCCACTTT. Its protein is CASSRDGHEDSPLHF.

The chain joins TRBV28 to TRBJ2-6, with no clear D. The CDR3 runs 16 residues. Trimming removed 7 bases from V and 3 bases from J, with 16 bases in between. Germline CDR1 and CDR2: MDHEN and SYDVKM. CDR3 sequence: CASTPGSKVGANVLTF. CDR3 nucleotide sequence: TGTGCCAGCACCCCCGGCTCGAAAGTTGGGGCCAACGTCCTGACTTTC.

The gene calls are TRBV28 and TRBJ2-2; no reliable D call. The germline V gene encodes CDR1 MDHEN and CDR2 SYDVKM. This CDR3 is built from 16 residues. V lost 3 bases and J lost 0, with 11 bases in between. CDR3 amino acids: CASSFGGVPNTGELFF. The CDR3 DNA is TGTGCCAGCAGTTTCGGTGGGGTGCCGAACACCGGGGAGCTGTTTTTT. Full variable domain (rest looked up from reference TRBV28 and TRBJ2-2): DVKVTQSSRYLVKRTGEKVFLECVQDMDHENMFWYRQDPGLGLRLIYFSYDVKMKEKGDIPEGYSVSREKKERFSLILESASTNQTSMYLCASSFGGVPNTGELFFGEGSRLTVL.

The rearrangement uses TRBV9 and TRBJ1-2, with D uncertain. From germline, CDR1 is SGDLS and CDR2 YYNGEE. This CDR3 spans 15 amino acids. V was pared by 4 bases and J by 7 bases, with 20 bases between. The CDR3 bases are TGTGCCAGCAGCCCACGGGAACCAACCCTGTCTGGCTACACCTTC. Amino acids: CASSPREPTLSGYTF.

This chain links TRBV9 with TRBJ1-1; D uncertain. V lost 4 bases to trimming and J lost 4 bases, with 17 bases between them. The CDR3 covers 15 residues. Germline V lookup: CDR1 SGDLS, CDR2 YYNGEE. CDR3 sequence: CASSSRTDYSTEAFF. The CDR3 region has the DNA TGTGCCAGCAGCTCCCGGACTGACTATAGCACTGAAGCTTTCTTT.

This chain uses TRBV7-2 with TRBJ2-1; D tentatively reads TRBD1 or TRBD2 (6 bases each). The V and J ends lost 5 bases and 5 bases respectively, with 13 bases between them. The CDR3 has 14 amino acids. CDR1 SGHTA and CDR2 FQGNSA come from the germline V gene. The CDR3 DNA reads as TGTGCCAGCAGCCCCCCGGGGGCCCACAATGAGCAGTTCTTC. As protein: CASSPPGAHNEQFF.

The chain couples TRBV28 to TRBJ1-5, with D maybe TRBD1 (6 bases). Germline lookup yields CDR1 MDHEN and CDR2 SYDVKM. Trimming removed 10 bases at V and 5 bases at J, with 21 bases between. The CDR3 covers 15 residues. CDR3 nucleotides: TGTGCCACTACGCCAAGCCTACAGGGTCATCAGCCCCAGCATTTT. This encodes CATTPSLQGHQPQHF.

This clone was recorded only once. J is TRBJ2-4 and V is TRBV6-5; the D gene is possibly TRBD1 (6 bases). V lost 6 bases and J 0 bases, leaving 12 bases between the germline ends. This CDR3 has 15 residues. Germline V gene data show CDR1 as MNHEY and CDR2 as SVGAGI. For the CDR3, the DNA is TGTGCCAGCAGGGACACAGGGCTAGCCAAAAACATTCAGTACTTC. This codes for CASRDTGLAKNIQYF.

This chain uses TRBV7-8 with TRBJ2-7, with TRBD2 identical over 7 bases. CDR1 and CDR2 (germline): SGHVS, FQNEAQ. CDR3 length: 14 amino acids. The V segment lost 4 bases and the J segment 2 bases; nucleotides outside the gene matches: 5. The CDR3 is CASSSSGVAYEQYF. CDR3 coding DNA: TGTGCCAGCAGCTCAAGCGGGGTAGCCTACGAGCAGTACTTC.

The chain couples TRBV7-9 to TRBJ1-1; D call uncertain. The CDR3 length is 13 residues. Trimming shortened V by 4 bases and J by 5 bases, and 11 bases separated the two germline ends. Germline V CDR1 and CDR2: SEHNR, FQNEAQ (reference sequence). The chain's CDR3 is CASSSPLGTEAFF. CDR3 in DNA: TGTGCCAGCAGCTCTCCCCTTGGGACTGAAGCTTTCTTT.

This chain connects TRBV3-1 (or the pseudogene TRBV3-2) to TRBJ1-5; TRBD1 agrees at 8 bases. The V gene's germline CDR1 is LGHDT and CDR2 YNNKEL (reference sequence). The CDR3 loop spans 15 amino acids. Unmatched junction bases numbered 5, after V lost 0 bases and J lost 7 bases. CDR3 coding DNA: TGTGCCAGCAGCCAAGATAGTCAGGGGGCCCAGCCCCAGCATTTT. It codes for CASSQDSQGAQPQHF.

CDR3 sequence: CASSPPATAVYEQYF. The CDR3 DNA is TGTGCCAGCTCACCACCGGCGACAGCTGTATACGAGCAGTACTTC. The chain employs TRBV18 and TRBJ2-7; a weak D match, TRBD1 (5 bases). The CDR3 extends over 15 amino acids. CDR1 KGHSH and CDR2 LQKENI come from the germline V gene. Trimming cost V 0 bases and J 4 bases, with 13 bases left between them.

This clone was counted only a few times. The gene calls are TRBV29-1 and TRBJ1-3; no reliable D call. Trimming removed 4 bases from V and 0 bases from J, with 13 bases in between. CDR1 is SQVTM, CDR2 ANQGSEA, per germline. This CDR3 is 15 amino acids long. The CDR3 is CSVVLASSSGNTIYF. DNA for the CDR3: TGCAGCGTTGTGTTGGCGTCGAGCTCTGGAAACACCATATATTTT.

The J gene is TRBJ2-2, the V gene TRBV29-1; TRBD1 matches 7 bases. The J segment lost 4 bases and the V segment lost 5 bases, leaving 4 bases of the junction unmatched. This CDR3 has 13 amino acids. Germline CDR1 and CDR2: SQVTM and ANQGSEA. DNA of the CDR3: TGCAGCGTTACCGACAGGGCCACCGGGGAGCTGTTTTTT. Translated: CSVTDRATGELFF.

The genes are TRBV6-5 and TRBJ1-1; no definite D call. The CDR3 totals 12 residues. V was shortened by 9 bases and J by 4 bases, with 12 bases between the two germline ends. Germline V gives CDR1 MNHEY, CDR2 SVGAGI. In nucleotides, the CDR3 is TGTGCCAGTTTTAGACTGAGCACTGAAGCTTTCTTT. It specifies CASFRLSTEAFF.

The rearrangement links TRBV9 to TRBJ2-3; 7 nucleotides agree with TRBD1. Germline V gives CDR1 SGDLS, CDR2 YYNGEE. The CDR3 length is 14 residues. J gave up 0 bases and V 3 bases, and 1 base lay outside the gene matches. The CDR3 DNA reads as TGTGCCAGCAGCGCGGACAGGAGCACAGATACGCAGTATTTT. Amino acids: CASSADRSTDTQYF.